A single sample is the source of the 7 T cell receptor beta chains below, sequenced in a study of blood T cell repertoires in COVID-19. Profiled with immunoSEQ multiplex PCR; TCRdb holds only in-frame clones, not every one. Of approximately 75,000 clones in the sample, approximately 74% are singletons; the top ten hold 2% to 3%. The material sequenced was peripheral blood. These receptors were obtained from a human donor with acute or convalescent COVID-19. The donor label of this sample is uncertain.

The V and J genes are TRBV14 and TRBJ2-5; 11 positions match TRBD2. Losses at the gene ends were 8 bases for V and 4 bases for J; bases not matched to a gene: 12. The CDR3 is made up of 16 amino acids. CDR1 is SGHDN, CDR2 FVKESK, per germline. This CDR3 reads CASSALTSGVGETQYF. CDR3 in DNA: TGTGCCAGCTCAGCCCTGACTAGCGGGGTAGGAGAGACCCAGTACTTC.

This rearrangement joins TRBV4-2 to TRBJ2-1; D may be TRBD2 (6 bases). This CDR3 region has 13 residues. Germline V gene sequence: CDR1 LGHNA, CDR2 YNFKEQ. Trimming stripped 0 bases from V and 10 bases from J, with 10 bases between. The CDR3 coding sequence is TGTGCCAGCAGCCAAGAAGGGACTCCCGAGCAGTTCTTC. Translation gives CASSQEGTPEQFF.

The rearrangement links TRBV28 to TRBJ1-4; D is unclear. This CDR3 spans 16 amino acids. V lost 5 bases to trimming and J lost 5 bases, with 18 bases between them. Germline V gene sequence: CDR1 MDHEN, CDR2 SYDVKM. The CDR3 is CASSLYGVRGNEKLFF. CDR3 bases: TGTGCCAGCAGTCTTTACGGTGTCCGAGGGAATGAAAAACTGTTTTTT.

The chain uses TRBV11-1 and TRBJ2-4; 8 nucleotides line up with TRBD1. The CDR3 spans 16 residues. After removal of 3 bases from V and 0 bases from J, the junction contained 4 bases not matched to a gene. CDR1 is SGHAT and CDR2 is FQDESV in the germline V gene (reference sequence). CDR3 in DNA: TGTGCCAGCAGCTTGGACAGGGTGGGAGCCAAAAACATTCAGTACTTC. Encoded protein: CASSLDRVGAKNIQYF.

The V gene is TRBV6-2 or TRBV6-3, the J gene TRBJ2-5; no reliable D call. The CDR3 length is 13 residues. In germline, CDR1 is MNHEY, CDR2 SVGEGT. With 4 bases removed from V and 1 base from J, the gap between germline ends came to 7 bases. Written as DNA, the CDR3 is TGTGCCAGCAGTTTCAGGCTCCAAGAGACCCAGTACTTC. Its protein product is CASSFRLQETQYF.

The CDR3 nucleotides read TGTGCCAGCAGTCGGGACAGGGATCGCCCACCCCTCCACTTT. Translated: CASSRDRDRPPLHF. J is TRBJ1-6 and V is TRBV6-5, with 9 nucleotides matching TRBD1. J was trimmed by 11 bases and V by 5 bases; bases with no gene match: 7. From germline, CDR1 is MNHEY and CDR2 SVGAGI. CDR3 length: 14 amino acids.

This chain uses TRBV9 with TRBJ2-1; 15 nucleotides agree with TRBD2. Germline lookup yields CDR1 SGDLS and CDR2 YYNGEE. The length of the CDR3 is 15 residues. V lost 4 bases and J lost 12; bases outside the gene matches: 8. CDR3 region: CASSPRTSGGAAQFF. CDR3 bases: TGTGCCAGCAGCCCCAGGACTAGCGGGGGGGCCGCGCAGTTCTTC.